This T cell receptor beta chain was documented in a study of T-cell reconstitution after alpha-beta-depleted transplantation in children. This clonotype showed up many times. CDR1 is SGDLS and CDR2 is YYNGEE in the germline V gene. The CDR3 loop spans 13 amino acids. V lost 3 bases and J 3 bases, leaving 9 bases between the germline ends. Library preparation (for TCRbeta) was performed with unique molecular identifiers. MiXCR, run by TCRdb on the PCR reads, gives a single entry per CDR3 protein. The sample lists 100,000 to 120,000 distinct CDR3 sequences, approximately 10% occurring once. The sample here was PBMCs from the stem cell graft donor, taken from the stem cell graft. The source is a human donor who donated a stem cell graft to a child with acute lymphoblastic leukemia. The V call is TRBV9, the J call TRBJ2-5; D is perhaps TRBD2 (5 bases). CDR3 sequence reads: CASSAWGEETQYF. In nucleotides, the CDR3 is TGTGCCAGCAGCGCGTGGGGAGAAGAGACCCAGTACTTC.